Shown below are 15 T cell receptor beta chains from a single sample sequenced in a study of cytomegalovirus exposure and HLA in healthy donors. The PCR ran on 60 Vbeta and 13 Jbeta primers. Data came from immunoSEQ multiplex PCR; TCRdb stores just in-frame clones and leaves some out. The table records 160,000 or so clones, roughly 85% of them present only once. Sequencing was carried out using PBMCs. The origin of the receptors is a woman in her 40s in good health and CMV-seronegative.

The chain recombines TRBV9 with TRBJ2-3; possibly TRBD1 for D (6 bases). Germline assignment: CDR1 SGDLS and CDR2 YYNGEE. The CDR3 totals 15 residues. The V and J ends lost 0 bases and 2 bases respectively, with 10 bases between them. Here the CDR3 DNA reads TGTGCCAGCAGCGTAGGAGAGGGGGTCACAGATACGCAGTATTTT. Translated, it gives CASSVGEGVTDTQYF. Using reference TRBV9 and TRBJ2-3 for the parts outside the CDR3, the full variable domain is DSGVTQTPKHLITATGQRVTLRCSPRSGDLSVYWYQQSLDQGLQFLIQYYNGEERAKGNILERFSAQQFPDLHSELNLSSLELGDSALYFCASSVGEGVTDTQYFGPGTRLTVL.

The chain combines TRBV4-2 with TRBJ2-5; 14 bases line up with TRBD2. Germline lookup yields CDR1 LGHNA and CDR2 YNFKEQ. The CDR3 contains 16 residues. Losses at the gene ends were 4 bases for V and 5 bases for J; bases not matched to a gene: 6. CDR3 in amino acids: CASSLGGTSGGETQYF. CDR3 coding DNA: TGTGCCAGCAGCCTAGGGGGGACTAGCGGGGGCGAGACCCAGTACTTC.

The V and J genes are TRBV15 and TRBJ2-7, with D possibly being TRBD2 (5 bases). In germline, CDR1 is LNHNV, CDR2 YYDKDF (reference sequence). Trimming removed 3 bases from V and 4 bases from J, with 13 bases in between. The CDR3 sequence is 14 residues long. Written as DNA, the CDR3 is TGTGCCACCAGCAGGACTCGGCGGAGGTACGAGCAGTACTTC. This encodes CATSRTRRRYEQYF.

The count of this clone is one. The rearrangement joins TRBV15 to TRBJ1-5; 10 positions agree with TRBD1. The germline V gene has CDR1 LNHNV and CDR2 YYDKDF (reference sequence). CDR3 length equals 16 residues. Trimming at V came to 2 bases and at J to 5 bases, leaving 6 bases not matched to a gene. The CDR3 DNA follows: TGTGCCACCAGCAGAAGGGACAGGGGTTTCGATCAGCCCCAGCATTTT. Its protein is CATSRRDRGFDQPQHF.

This CDR3 is CAWSRAGKSYEQYF. The DNA for the CDR3 is TGTGCCTGGAGTCGAGCGGGAAAATCGTACGAGCAGTACTTC. The V gene is TRBV30, the J gene TRBJ2-7; 7 bases line up with TRBD2. CDR1 and CDR2 from the germline V gene are GTSNPN and SVGIG (reference sequence). J gave up 4 bases and V 2 bases, and 8 bases lay outside the gene matches. The CDR3 length is 14 residues.

About this clone itself: Other DNA sequences of this sample code for an identical CDR3. The chain employs TRBV9 and TRBJ1-1; D is possibly TRBD1 (5 bases). V was trimmed by 4 bases and J by 11 bases, leaving 18 bases between them. Germline loops: CDR1 SGDLS, CDR2 YYNGEE. CDR3 length: 13 residues. The CDR3 is CASSSGTGIEAFF. DNA of the CDR3: TGTGCCAGCAGCTCAGGGACTGGGATTGAGGCTTTCTTT.

The chain joins TRBV30 to TRBJ1-2, with D uncertain. The CDR3 is made up of 13 amino acids. The V gene lost 2 bases and the J gene lost 7 bases, with 14 bases spanning the gap. Germline CDR1 is GTSNPN and CDR2 is SVGIG (reference sequence). The CDR3: CAWSRAGPGGYTF. The DNA for the CDR3 is TGTGCCTGGAGTCGAGCGGGTCCGGGTGGCTACACCTTC.

The V and J genes are TRBV7-2 and TRBJ1-1; no clear D. CDR1 is SGHTA, CDR2 FQGNSA, per germline. This CDR3 spans 12 amino acids. V dropped 1 base and J dropped 10 bases, with 10 bases sitting between them. Here the CDR3 reads CASSLGVRGAFF. DNA of the CDR3: TGTGCCAGCAGCTTAGGGGTCCGGGGAGCTTTCTTT.

The count of this clone is one. This rearrangement joins TRBV7-2 to TRBJ2-5, with 13 bases identical to TRBD2. Germline V gene lookup returns CDR1 SGHTA and CDR2 FQGNSA. V was pared by 4 bases and J by 2 bases, with 7 bases of the junction left unmatched. The CDR3 is made up of 17 amino acids. The CDR3 sequence is CASSYEGLAGEQETQYF. The CDR3 bases are TGTGCCAGCAGCTATGAAGGACTAGCGGGGGAACAAGAGACCCAGTACTTC.

This clone has a single count. The rearrangement uses TRBV21-1 and TRBJ1-5; the table's D call, TRBD1, was not checked against the DNA. TRBV21-1 corresponds to a pseudogene. The CDR3 has 18 amino acids. Written as DNA, the CDR3 is TGTGCCAGCAGCAACGACTTATCGCGGGACAGGGGCAATCAGCCCCAGCATTTT. Translating gives CASSNDLSRDRGNQPQHF.

This chain links TRBV29-1 with TRBJ2-5; 9 bases are shared with TRBD2. The germline CDR1 and CDR2 sequences are SQVTM and ANQGSEA. After removal of 5 bases from V and 1 base from J, the junction contained 11 bases not matched to a gene. This CDR3 is built from 16 residues. The CDR3 sequence: CSVTRGAGGGQETQYF. The CDR3 region has the DNA TGCAGCGTTACTCGGGGGGCGGGAGGGGGCCAAGAGACCCAGTACTTC. The full variable domain, with the rest looked up from reference TRBV29-1 and TRBJ2-5, is SAVISQKPSRDICQRGTSLTIQCQVDSQVTMMFWYRQQPGQSLTLIATANQGSEATYESGFVIDKFPISRPNLTFSTLTVSNMSPEDSSIYLCSVTRGAGGGQETQYFGPGTRLLVL.

The rearrangement links TRBV7-9 to TRBJ1-6, with TRBD1 matching over 10 bases. Germline-derived CDR1 and CDR2 are SEHNR and FQNEAQ (reference sequence). The CDR3 is made up of 15 amino acids. V was clipped by 5 bases and J by 7 bases; unmatched bases: 5. CDR3 sequence (DNA): TGTGCCAGCAGCGACAGGGGGCAGGGGAATTCACCCCTCCACTTT. This codes for CASSDRGQGNSPLHF.

The chain links TRBV7-9 to TRBJ2-7; perhaps TRBD2 as D (6 bases). CDR3 length equals 14 residues. Trimming left V 4 bases short and J 2 bases short, with 12 bases between. CDR1 and CDR2 (germline): SEHNR, FQNEAQ (reference sequence). The CDR3: CASSSTGDAYEQYF. CDR3 nucleotide sequence: TGTGCCAGCAGCTCCACGGGGGACGCCTACGAGCAGTACTTC.

The sample holds one count of this clone. The CDR3 DNA is TGTGCCAGCAGATCAGGGACTAACACCTACGAGCAGTACTTC. Encoded protein: CASRSGTNTYEQYF. This rearrangement joins TRBV27 to TRBJ2-7; 7 bases match TRBD2. CDR3 length: 14 residues. Germline V gene lookup returns CDR1 MNHEY and CDR2 SMNVEV (reference sequence). V was pared by 6 bases and J by 2 bases, with 7 bases of the junction left unmatched.

The chain couples TRBV5-4 to TRBJ1-1; 7 bases align to TRBD1. J was trimmed by 1 base and V by 4 bases; bases with no gene match: 7. CDR1 and CDR2 (germline): SGHNT, YYREEE (reference sequence). This CDR3 has 15 residues. CDR3 loop: CASSPTQGGNTEAFF. In DNA, the CDR3 is TGTGCCAGCAGCCCAACCCAGGGGGGGAACACTGAAGCTTTCTTT. The entire variable domain, with the rest obtained from reference TRBV5-4 and TRBJ1-1, is as follows: ETGVTQSPTHLIKTRGQQVTLRCSSQSGHNTVSWYQQALGQGPQFIFQYYREEENGRGNFPPRFSGLQFPNYSSELNVNALELDDSALYLCASSPTQGGNTEAFFGQGTRLTVV.